This entry features one T cell receptor (beta chain) sequence. The data were taken from a study of T cells expressing NK-cell markers. About the study: The authors derived TCR beta repertoires from sorted CD3+CD56+NKG2C+, CD3+CD56+NKG2C- and CD3+CD56-NKG2C+ T cells. Seropositivity for HCMV was found in seven of the eight sequenced donors, with one seronegative.

After re-calling the 5' RACE reads, TCRdb lists one entry per CDR3 protein, DNA absent. The specimen's table records fewer than 400,000 distinct CDR3 sequences. The TCR originated in a woman aged 50 to 60 in good health. The sequencing sample was made of blood T cells: a sorted CD56 or NKG2C T cell subset, CD4+ or CD8+ T cells, or bulk PBMC T cells (not recorded which).

The CDR3 sequence: CASSQEGRGETQYF. The genes are TRBV14 and TRBJ2-5; with no DNA, the TCRdb D assignment of TRBD1 cannot be verified. CDR3 length: 14 amino acids. From germline, CDR1 is SGHDN and CDR2 FVKESK.